These 15 T cell receptor beta chains were all obtained from the same sample, sequenced in a study of regulatory T cells in long-lasting Graves disease. Sequencing libraries for TCR beta were prepared with iRepertoire HTBI primers and Arm-PCR of CDR3 regions. TCRdb re-called the multiplex PCR reads through MiXCR, storing one row per CDR3 protein. This sample yields roughly 420,000 distinct CDR3 sequences, of which roughly 16% are seen a single time; about 20% belongs to the top ten. This sample's time point: newly diagnosed GD, antithyroid drugs for less than 3 months. Preparation of the TCR library used RNA extracted from PBMCs. The sample consisted of peripheral blood mononuclear cells (PBMCs), taken at new diagnosis, from a patient treated with antithyroid drugs. These receptors all stem from a female donor with Graves disease.

Notes on this clonotype: Relative to the germline gene, one junction end is altered; a read error may explain this. The chain has TRBV7-9 and TRBJ1-2; D is possibly TRBD1 (6 bases). Germline CDR1 SEHNR, CDR2 FQNEAQ (reference sequence). CDR3 length equals 20 residues. CDR3 loop: CASSSPVWWGPLGGHYRYTF. CDR3 nucleotide sequence: TGTGCCAGCAGCTCCCCCGTCTGGTGGGGGCCTTTGGGTGGCCACTATCGCTACACCTTC.

This clonotype was seen at least ten times. The rearrangement links TRBV28 to TRBJ1-5; D perhaps matches TRBD1 (6 bases). The CDR3 is made up of 15 amino acids. CDR1 is MDHEN, CDR2 SYDVKM, per germline. V shed 5 bases and J shed 2 bases, with 13 bases lying between them. The CDR3 sequence is CASSLRTVGNQPQHF. The CDR3 nucleotides are TGTGCCAGCAGTCTTCGGACAGTCGGCAATCAGCCCCAGCATTTT.

This chain uses TRBV3-1 with TRBJ2-6, with D possibly matching TRBD2 (6 bases). Looked up from germline, CDR1 is LGHDT and CDR2 is YNNKEL (reference sequence). The CDR3 runs to 17 residues. V was clipped by 0 bases and J by 4 bases, with 13 bases between them. The CDR3 bases are TGTGCCAGCAGCCAAGATCCGGGACTCGCCGGGGCCAACGTCCTGACTTTC. Amino acids: CASSQDPGLAGANVLTF.

This clonotype was recorded at least ten times. The chain joins TRBV10-3 to TRBJ2-7; D uncertain. CDR1 ENHRY and CDR2 SYGVKD come from the germline V gene. The CDR3 length is 16 residues. Trimming took 3 bases from V and 0 from J, leaving 15 bases between them. The CDR3 nucleotides read TGTGCCATCAGTGACCTCAGCGAGGTTTCCTCCTACGAGCAGTACTTC. Translating it yields CAISDLSEVSSYEQYF.

This clonotype has at least ten counts. V is TRBV20-1 and J is TRBJ2-3, with 12 bases fitting TRBD2. Losses at the gene ends were 6 bases for V and 3 bases for J; bases not matched to a gene: 4. The CDR3 has 14 residues. Per the germline V gene, CDR1 is DFQATT and CDR2 is SNEGSKA (reference sequence). The CDR3 DNA sequence: TGCAGTGCAATCACTAGCGGGGGGACAGATACGCAGTATTTT. Translation gives CSAITSGGTDTQYF.

The CDR3 nucleotides are TGTGCCAGCAGTGGGACTACGCTCCGCTATGAGCAGTTCTTC. Its translation is CASSGTTLRYEQFF. This chain links TRBV12-3 or TRBV12-4 with TRBJ2-1, with TRBD2 matching over 7 bases. The V gene end was trimmed by 5 bases and the J gene end by 8 bases; junction bases not matched to a gene: 9. The CDR3 runs to 14 residues.

This clonotype was observed a few times. CDR3 residues: CSVLASGASYEQYF. As DNA, the CDR3 is TGCAGCGTTTTGGCTAGCGGGGCCTCCTACGAGCAGTACTTC. This rearrangement joins TRBV29-1 to TRBJ2-7; TRBD2 agrees at 9 bases. The CDR3 has 14 residues. The V segment lost 5 bases and the J segment 0 bases; nucleotides outside the gene matches: 5. Germline loops: CDR1 SQVTM, CDR2 ANQGSEA.

At least ten counts were recorded for this clonotype. This chain links TRBV2 with TRBJ2-7; tentative D call: TRBD1 (6 bases). The CDR3 length is 13 residues. Per germline, CDR1 SNHLY and CDR2 FYNNEI. V lost 9 bases and J lost 0, with 12 bases in between. CDR3 amino acids: CASGTSRSYEQYF. In DNA, the CDR3 is TGTGCCAGTGGGACAAGTCGCTCCTACGAGCAGTACTTC.

This clonotype turned up a few times. The V and J genes are TRBV14 and TRBJ2-1, with D maybe TRBD2 (6 bases). Trimming stripped 6 bases from V and 2 bases from J, with 20 bases between. Germline V CDR1 and CDR2: SGHDN, FVKESK. The CDR3 loop spans 17 amino acids. The CDR3 loop is CASSFTIYSGTYNEQFF. CDR3 nucleotides: TGTGCCAGCAGTTTCACCATCTATAGCGGCACCTACAATGAGCAGTTCTTC.

This clonotype was detected ten times or more. This sequence joins TRBV7-2 and TRBJ1-1; D ambiguous. V was clipped by 4 bases and J by 3 bases, with 9 bases between them. Germline V gene data show CDR1 as SGHTA and CDR2 as FQGNSA. The CDR3 has 13 residues. CDR3 sequence: CASSSRRDTEAFF. The DNA for the CDR3 is TGTGCCAGCAGCTCCAGAAGGGACACTGAAGCTTTCTTT.

This clonotype was detected many times. V and J are TRBV27 and TRBJ1-1; D unclear. With 3 bases removed from V and 1 base from J, the gap between germline ends came to 6 bases. The CDR3 is 13 residues long. The germline V gene encodes CDR1 MNHEY and CDR2 SMNVEV (reference sequence). DNA of the CDR3: TGTGCCAGCAGTTTTTGGAGGAACACTGAAGCTTTCTTT. This codes for CASSFWRNTEAFF.

This clonotype has ten or more counts. Here the CDR3 DNA reads TGTGCCAGCAGCCAAGGTGGTGGGTACTATGGCTACACCTTC. Translated: CASSQGGGYYGYTF. J is TRBJ1-2 and V is TRBV3-1, with D unclear. CDR3 length: 14 residues. The V gene lost 1 base and the J gene lost 3 bases, with 9 bases spanning the gap. Germline values: CDR1 LGHDT, CDR2 YNNKEL (reference sequence).

The chain carries TRBV5-1 and TRBJ2-7; D gene unclear. Germline-derived CDR1 and CDR2 are SGHRS and YFSETQ. The V and J ends lost 4 bases and 3 bases respectively, with 11 bases between them. This CDR3 is 13 amino acids long. Here the CDR3 reads CASSPQSNYEQYF. CDR3 in DNA: TGCGCCAGCAGCCCACAGAGTAACTACGAGCAGTACTTC.

This clonotype came up many times. The rearrangement links TRBV2 to TRBJ1-1; possible D gene TRBD1, 5 bases. The CDR3 is 14 residues long. Trimming removed 7 bases from V and 2 bases from J, with 14 bases in between. Germline V lookup: CDR1 SNHLY, CDR2 FYNNEI. This CDR3 reads CASTWRRGNTEAFF. CDR3 coding DNA: TGTGCCAGCACCTGGAGAAGGGGAAACACTGAAGCTTTCTTT. The variable domain in full, with the rest retrieved from reference TRBV2 and TRBJ1-1, is EPEVTQTPSHQVTQMGQEVILRCVPISNHLYFYWYRQILGQKVEFLVSFYNNEISEKSEIFDDQFSVERPDGSNFTLKIRSTKLEDSAMYFCASTWRRGNTEAFFGQGTRLTVV.

This clonotype was counted at least ten times. V is TRBV30 and J is TRBJ1-2; D is ambiguous. The V end was cut by 0 bases, the J end by 1 base, with 6 bases between. CDR1 and CDR2 (germline): GTSNPN, SVGIG (reference sequence). There are 13 residues in the CDR3. The DNA of the CDR3 is TGTGCCTGGAGTGTACACGATAACTATGGCTACACCTTC. Protein sequence: CAWSVHDNYGYTF.